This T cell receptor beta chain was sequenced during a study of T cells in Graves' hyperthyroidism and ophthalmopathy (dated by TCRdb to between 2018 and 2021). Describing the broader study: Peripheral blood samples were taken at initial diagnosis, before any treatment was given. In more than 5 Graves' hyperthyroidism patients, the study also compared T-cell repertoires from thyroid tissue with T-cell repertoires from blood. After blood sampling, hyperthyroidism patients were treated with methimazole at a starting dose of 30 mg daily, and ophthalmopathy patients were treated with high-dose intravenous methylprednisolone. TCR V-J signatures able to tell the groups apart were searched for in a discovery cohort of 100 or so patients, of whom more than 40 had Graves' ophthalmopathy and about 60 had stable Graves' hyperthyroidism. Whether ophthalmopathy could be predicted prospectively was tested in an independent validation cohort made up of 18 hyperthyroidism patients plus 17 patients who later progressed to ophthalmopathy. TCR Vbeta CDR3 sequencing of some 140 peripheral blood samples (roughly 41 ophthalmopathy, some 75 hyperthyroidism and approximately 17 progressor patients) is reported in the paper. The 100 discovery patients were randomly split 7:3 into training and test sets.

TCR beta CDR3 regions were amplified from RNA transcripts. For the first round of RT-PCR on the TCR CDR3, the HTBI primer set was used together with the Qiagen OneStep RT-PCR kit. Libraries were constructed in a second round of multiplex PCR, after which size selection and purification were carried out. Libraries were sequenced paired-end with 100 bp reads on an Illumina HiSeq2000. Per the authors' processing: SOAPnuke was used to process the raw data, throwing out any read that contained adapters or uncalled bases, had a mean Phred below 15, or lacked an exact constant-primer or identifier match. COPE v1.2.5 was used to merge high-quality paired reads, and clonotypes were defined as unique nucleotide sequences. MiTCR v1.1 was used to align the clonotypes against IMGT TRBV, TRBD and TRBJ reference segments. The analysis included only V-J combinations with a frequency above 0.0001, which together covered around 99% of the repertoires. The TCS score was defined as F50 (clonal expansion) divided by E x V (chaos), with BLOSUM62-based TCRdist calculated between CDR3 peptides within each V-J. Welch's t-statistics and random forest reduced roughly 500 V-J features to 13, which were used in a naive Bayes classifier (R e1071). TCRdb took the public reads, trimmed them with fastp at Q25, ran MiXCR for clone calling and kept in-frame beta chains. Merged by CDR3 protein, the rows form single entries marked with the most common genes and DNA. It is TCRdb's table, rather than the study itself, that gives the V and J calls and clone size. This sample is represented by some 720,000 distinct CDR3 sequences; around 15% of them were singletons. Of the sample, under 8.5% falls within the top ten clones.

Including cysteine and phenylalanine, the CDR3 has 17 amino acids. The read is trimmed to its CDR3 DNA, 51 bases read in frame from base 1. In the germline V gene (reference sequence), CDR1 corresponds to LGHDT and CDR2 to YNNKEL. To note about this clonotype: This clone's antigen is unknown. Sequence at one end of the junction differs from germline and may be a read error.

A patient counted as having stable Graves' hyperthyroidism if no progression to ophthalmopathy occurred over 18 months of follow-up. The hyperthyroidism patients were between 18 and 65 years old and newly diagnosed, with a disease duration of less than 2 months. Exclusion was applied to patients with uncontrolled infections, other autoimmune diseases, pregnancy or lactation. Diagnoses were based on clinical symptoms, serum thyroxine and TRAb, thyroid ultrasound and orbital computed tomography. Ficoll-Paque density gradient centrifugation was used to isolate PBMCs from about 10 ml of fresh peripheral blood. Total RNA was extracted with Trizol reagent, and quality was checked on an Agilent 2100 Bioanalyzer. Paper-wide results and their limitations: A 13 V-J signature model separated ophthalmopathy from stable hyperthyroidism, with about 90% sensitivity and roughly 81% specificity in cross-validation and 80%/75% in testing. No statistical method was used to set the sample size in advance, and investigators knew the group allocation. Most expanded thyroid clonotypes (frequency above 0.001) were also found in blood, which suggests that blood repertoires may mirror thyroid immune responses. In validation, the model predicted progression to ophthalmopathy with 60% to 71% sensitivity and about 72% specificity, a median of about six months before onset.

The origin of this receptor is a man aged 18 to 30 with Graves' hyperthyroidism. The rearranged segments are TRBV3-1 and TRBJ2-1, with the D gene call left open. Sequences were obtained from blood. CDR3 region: CASSQDLGGTFYNGQFF. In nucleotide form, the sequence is TGTGCCAGCAGCCAAGATCTTGGCGGAACCTTCTACAATGGGCAGTTCTTC.